In its sample, the clone carrying this T cell receptor (beta chain) was seen a few times. Clones were sequenced by immunoSEQ multiplex PCR, and TCRdb holds only the in-frame ones, with some missing. The sample includes about 72,000 clones, about nine tenths of them seen just once. This sample was taken from a study of T cell changes during pregnancy in multiple sclerosis. CDR1 and CDR2 (germline): SGHKS, YYEKEE (reference sequence). Trimming stripped 4 bases from V and 7 bases from J, with 18 bases between. This CDR3 has 16 residues. Sequenced here: peripheral blood, sampled in the third trimester of pregnancy. This clonotype was obtained from a female donor in good health, enrolled as a control in a pregnancy study. The chain links TRBV5-5 to TRBJ1-6; D is perhaps TRBD1 (5 bases). The CDR3 spells CASSLDAGLPNSPLHF. The CDR3 bases are TGTGCCAGCAGCCTGGATGCGGGGCTTCCCAATTCACCCCTCCACTTT.